What follows are 18 T cell receptor beta chains derived from one specimen sequenced in a study of response to subunit inactivated influenza vaccine (dated by TCRdb to the late 2010s). The library was prepared using RT-PCR. The listed sequencing device is Illumina HiSeq 2500. The raw public data were reprocessed by TCRdb itself: fastp quality trimming at Q25, MiXCR clonotype calling, in-frame beta chains only. Merged by CDR3 protein, the rows form single entries marked with the most common genes and DNA. The sample table shows about 520,000 distinct CDR3 sequences, and roughly 23% are seen once. The ten top clones hold approximately 2% of the sample. The source was CD4+ T cells sorted from PBMCs, collected around 5 days after vaccination. Receptors were obtained from a man aged 50 or older who received an inactivated influenza vaccine. Donor details come from another sample of the same person, matched by shared clones.

This clonotype was detected only a few times. The genes are TRBV4-1 and TRBJ2-7, with TRBD2 identical over 13 bases. The germline CDR1 and CDR2 sequences are MGHRA and YSYEKL. The V segment lost 1 base and the J segment 6 bases; nucleotides outside the gene matches: 6. This CDR3 spans 16 amino acids. The CDR3 DNA is TGCGCCAGCAGCCAAGTCACTAGCGGGGGGGCCGGCGAGCAGTACTTC. The encoded protein is CASSQVTSGGAGEQYF.

This clonotype was observed a few times. This chain links TRBV29-1 with TRBJ1-2; 7 nucleotides line up with TRBD1. The germline V gene has CDR1 SQVTM and CDR2 ANQGSEA. This CDR3 contains 17 residues. Trimming cost V 6 bases and J 4 bases; bases outside gene matches: 20. CDR3 DNA: TGCAGCGTGTCGGATCCCCAAGGGACAGCAACTTTCTATGGCTACACCTTC. It encodes CSVSDPQGTATFYGYTF.

This clonotype was seen a handful of times. The rearrangement links TRBV20-1 to TRBJ2-3, with 15 nucleotides matching TRBD2. The CDR3 runs to 16 residues. V lost 4 bases to trimming and J lost 5 bases; unmatched junction nucleotides: 7. Germline CDR1 DFQATT, CDR2 SNEGSKA (reference sequence). CDR3 bases: TGCAGTGCTAAAGGACTAGCGGGGGGGACTGTAGATACGCAGTATTTT. It encodes CSAKGLAGGTVDTQYF.

The chain employs TRBV15 and TRBJ1-2, with 9 bases identical to TRBD1. V lost 4 bases, J lost 4 bases, and 4 bases stayed unmatched. This CDR3 spans 14 amino acids. Germline V gene data show CDR1 as LNHNV and CDR2 as YYDKDF (reference sequence). CDR3 protein: CATSIQTGGYGYTF. The CDR3 DNA reads as TGTGCCACCAGCATCCAGACAGGGGGCTATGGCTACACCTTC.

At least ten counts were recorded for this clonotype. This chain connects TRBV7-2 to TRBJ1-5; D remains unclear. Germline CDR1 reads SGHTA; CDR2 reads FQGNSA. CDR3 length: 12 residues. Deletions cut 7 bases from V and 0 bases from J, with 4 bases between. The CDR3 bases are TGTGCCAGCACCGATAGCAATCAGCCCCAGCATTTT. Its protein is CASTDSNQPQHF.

The chain uses TRBV12-3 or TRBV12-4 and TRBJ2-5; 8 bases agree with TRBD2. Unmatched junction bases numbered 9, after V lost 6 bases and J lost 3 bases. The CDR3 extends over 15 amino acids. The CDR3 region is CASRSGGAYEETQYF. Here the CDR3 DNA reads TGTGCCAGCAGATCCGGGGGGGCTTATGAAGAGACCCAGTACTTC.

The chain combines TRBV11-2 with TRBJ2-6, with D perhaps given as TRBD1 or TRBD2 (5 bases each). The CDR3 extends over 18 amino acids. The germline V gene has CDR1 SGHAT and CDR2 FQNNGV. Trimming took off 1 base at V and 4 bases at J, with 17 bases between the two ends. Here the CDR3 reads CASSLVRGVGEGANVLTF. CDR3 in DNA: TGTGCCAGCAGCTTAGTTAGGGGAGTGGGAGAAGGGGCCAACGTCCTGACTTTC. The full variable domain, in which reference TRBV11-2 and TRBJ2-6 provide the parts outside the CDR3, is EAGVAQSPRYKIIEKRQSVAFWCNPISGHATLYWYQQILGQGPKLLIQFQNNGVVDDSQLPKDRFSAERLKGVDSTLKIQPAKLEDSAVYLCASSLVRGVGEGANVLTFGAGSRLTVL.

This clonotype appeared once. V usage is TRBV5-5 and J usage is TRBJ2-3, with D maybe TRBD1 (6 bases). Trimming cost V 3 bases and J 6 bases, with 11 bases left between them. Germline values: CDR1 SGHKS, CDR2 YYEKEE (reference sequence). This CDR3 comprises 13 residues. The CDR3 sequence: CASSYRESDTQYF. CDR3 nucleotide sequence: TGTGCCAGCAGCTACAGGGAGTCGGATACGCAGTATTTT.

This clonotype was counted only a few times. The rearrangement joins TRBV25-1 to TRBJ2-7, with D uncertain. Per germline, CDR1 MGHDK and CDR2 SYGVNS. CDR3 length: 14 residues. Between the trimmed V and J ends, which lost 4 bases and 2 bases, there was a span of 12 bases. CDR3 in DNA: TGTGCCAGCAGTGGAACACAGTGGACCTACGAGCAGTACTTC. This sequence encodes CASSGTQWTYEQYF.

The CDR3 DNA reads as TGCGCCAGCAGCCTACAGGGGCGCGAAAAACTGTTTTTT. As protein: CASSLQGREKLFF. The chain uses TRBV4-3 and TRBJ1-4, with 7 bases aligning to TRBD1. This CDR3 contains 13 residues. Germline values: CDR1 LGHNA, CDR2 YSLEER. V was pared by 4 bases and J by 8 bases, with 4 bases of the junction left unmatched.

CDR3 amino acids: CSAREGAAGNEQYF. In nucleotides, the CDR3 is TGCAGTGCTAGAGAAGGCGCAGCGGGGAACGAGCAGTACTTC. The J gene is TRBJ2-7, the V gene TRBV20-1; 7 bases align to TRBD2. With V trimmed by 0 bases and J by 5 bases, 7 bases remained unmatched. CDR1 is DFQATT, CDR2 SNEGSKA, per germline (reference sequence). This CDR3 has 14 amino acids.

The chain uses TRBV29-1 and TRBJ2-5, with TRBD2 matching 12 bases. Germline lookup yields CDR1 SQVTM and CDR2 ANQGSEA. J was trimmed by 6 bases and V by 7 bases; bases with no gene match: 6. The CDR3 is 13 residues long. CDR3 nucleotides: TGCAGCGCTCCAGGACTAGCGGGGAAGACCCAGTACTTC. It is translated as CSAPGLAGKTQYF.

This clonotype appeared a few times. The gene calls are TRBV7-2 and TRBJ2-5, with a tentative D call TRBD2 (6 bases). V was trimmed by 9 bases and J by 4 bases, leaving 18 bases between them. Germline CDR1 and CDR2: SGHTA and FQGNSA. The CDR3 is 14 amino acids. The CDR3 loop is CASAPAGRRETQYF. In nucleotides, the CDR3 is TGTGCCAGTGCCCCGGCGGGGAGACGAGAGACCCAGTACTTC.

The chain combines TRBV7-3 with TRBJ2-1; D possibly corresponds to TRBD2 (6 bases). Germline V gene lookup returns CDR1 SGHTA and CDR2 FQGTGA. Trimming left V 4 bases short and J 10 bases short, with 14 bases between. The CDR3 covers 13 residues. CDR3: CASSSVAGSEQFF. CDR3 DNA sequence: TGTGCCAGCAGCTCGGTGGCGGGGTCGGAGCAGTTCTTC.

This chain joins TRBV27 and TRBJ2-3, with 11 bases lining up with TRBD2. The V and J ends lost 7 bases and 4 bases, in that order; junction bases with no gene match: 13. Germline-derived CDR1 and CDR2 are MNHEY and SMNVEV (reference sequence). The CDR3 spans 17 residues. CDR3 loop: CASTGTSGGGVADTQYF. CDR3 nucleotide sequence: TGTGCCAGCACCGGGACTAGCGGAGGTGGAGTCGCAGATACGCAGTATTTT.

There are a few counts of this clonotype. An end of the junction differs from the germline gene, which may be a read error. This chain connects TRBV7-9 to TRBJ2-2, with D perhaps TRBD1 or TRBD2 (7 bases each). The CDR3 sequence is 14 residues long. Germline CDR1 reads SEHNR; CDR2 reads FQNEAQ (reference sequence). CDR3: CASIETGLGGGLFF. The DNA for the CDR3 is TGTGCCAGCATCGAGACAGGGCTTGGCGGGGGGCTGTTTTTT.

The rearrangement joins TRBV6-2 or TRBV6-3 to TRBJ2-5; D call uncertain. The CDR3 runs 13 residues. Germline CDR1 MNHEY, CDR2 SVGEGT. Trimming took off 4 bases at V and 5 bases at J, with 11 bases between the two ends. CDR3 region: CASSFHSSETQYF. Written as DNA, the CDR3 is TGTGCCAGCAGTTTCCACTCCTCGGAGACCCAGTACTTC.

This clonotype was counted a few times. J is TRBJ2-1 and V is TRBV5-1, with 7 bases fitting TRBD1. With V trimmed by 0 bases and J by 4 bases, 4 bases remained unmatched. The CDR3 runs 15 residues. Germline-derived CDR1 and CDR2 are SGHRS and YFSETQ. The CDR3 sequence is CASSLEDRSYNEQFF. The CDR3 DNA reads as TGCGCCAGCAGCTTGGAGGACAGGTCATACAATGAGCAGTTCTTC.